A selection of T cell receptor beta chains follows, all from one sample in a study of T-cell memory formation after mild COVID-19. TCRdb itself ran the 5' RACE reads through MiXCR, one entry per CDR3 protein. The repertoire holds a few hundred thousand distinct CDR3 sequences, with around a fifth as singletons. Sequencing was performed on PBMCs or a T cell subset sorted from them (not recorded which). Receptor source: a man aged 18 to 35 who had mild COVID-19 (a few samples of this study predate the infection). Cell type and time point are not known. CDR3s include the opening cysteine and the closing phenylalanine or tryptophan. D genes are given only for firm matches. Clone sizes are given selectively: once, few, many, or a class where the clone is expanded.

J gene | D gene | V gene | clone size | CDR3 protein | CDR3 DNA
TRBJ2-2 | . | TRBV7-2 | . | CASSSRATGYDAGELFF | TGTGCCAGCAGCTCACGCGCCACAGGGTACGATGCCGGGGAGCTGTTTTTT
TRBJ2-2 | . | TRBV29-1 | . | CSVGTRANTGELFF | TGCAGCGTTGGGACCCGCGCGAACACCGGGGAGCTGTTTTTT
TRBJ2-2 | TRBD1 | TRBV6-6 | . | CASRYLTGIGTGELFF | TGTGCCAGCAGATACCTGACAGGGATCGGGACCGGGGAGCTGTTTTTT
TRBJ1-1 | . | TRBV29-1 | few | CSVLEGLANTEAFF | TGCAGCGTCCTGGAGGGGCTTGCGAACACTGAAGCTTTCTTT
TRBJ2-5 | TRBD2 | TRBV4-3 | . | CASSQAGGAGETQYF | TGCGCCAGCAGCCAAGCCGGGGGGGCCGGTGAGACCCAGTACTTC
TRBJ1-2 | . | TRBV25-1 | few | CASSEWGGGYTF | TGTGCCAGCAGTGAATGGGGAGGCGGCTACACCTTC
TRBJ2-1 | . | TRBV7-2 | few | CASSLAWGPAGGEQFF | TGTGCCAGCAGCTTAGCATGGGGGCCTGCCGGGGGAGAGCAGTTCTTC
TRBJ2-3 | . | TRBV20-1 | . | CSASSGDTQYF | TGCAGTGCTAGCAGCGGGGATACGCAGTATTTT
TRBJ1-1 | . | TRBV5-1 | . | CASSLDPTGNTEAFF | TGCGCCAGCAGCTTGGACCCGACAGGGAACACTGAAGCTTTCTTT
TRBJ2-2 | . | TRBV24-1 | once | CATSDPPTDQNTGELFF | TGTGCCACCAGTGATCCCCCGACAGATCAGAACACCGGGGAGCTGTTTTTT
TRBJ1-1 | TRBD1 | TRBV12-3/TRBV12-4 | . | CASISGGGSTEAFF | TGTGCCAGCATTTCAGGGGGCGGGAGCACTGAAGCTTTCTTT
TRBJ2-6 | TRBD2 | TRBV3-1 | . | CASSLRLAGGAGANVLTF | TGTGCCAGCAGCCTCCGACTAGCGGGGGGGGCTGGGGCCAACGTCCTGACTTTC
TRBJ2-2 | TRBD2 | TRBV7-7 | . | CASSSSGQGRTGELFF | TGTGCTAGCAGCTCTAGCGGGCAGGGAAGGACCGGGGAGCTGTTTTTT
TRBJ2-1 | . | TRBV20-1 | few | CSARFAGGSSYNEQFF | TGCAGTGCTAGGTTCGCTGGGGGTAGCTCCTACAATGAGCAGTTCTTC
TRBJ2-1 | . | TRBV7-2 | few | CASSLGAVPNEQFF | TGTGCCAGCAGCTTAGGGGCAGTCCCCAATGAGCAGTTCTTC
TRBJ2-3 | . | TRBV12-3/TRBV12-4 | many | CASTIDSLRTDTQYF | TGTGCCAGCACCATAGACAGCTTACGCACAGATACGCAGTATTTT
TRBJ1-4 | TRBD1 | TRBV5-1 | . | CASSYGTGVEKLFF | TGCGCCAGCAGCTATGGGACAGGGGTTGAAAAACTGTTTTTT
TRBJ2-3 | . | TRBV10-1 | few | CASSDSRGGSTDTQYF | TGCGCCAGCAGCGATTCAAGGGGGGGGAGCACAGATACGCAGTATTTT
TRBJ1-2 | . | TRBV27 | . | CASSIRANYGYTF | TGTGCCAGCAGTATCAGAGCTAACTATGGCTACACCTTC
TRBJ2-5 | . | TRBV6-2/TRBV6-3 | . | CASRSMVNQETQYF | TGTGCCAGCAGGAGTATGGTGAACCAAGAGACCCAGTACTTC
TRBJ1-5 | . | TRBV20-1 | few | CSAVSAGGYQPQHF | TGCAGTGCTGTATCCGCGGGGGGATATCAGCCCCAGCATTTT
TRBJ2-5 | . | TRBV28 | many | CASRQETQYF | TGTGCCAGCAGGCAAGAGACCCAGTACTTC